The text below deals with one T cell receptor (beta chain). Its cognate antigen is unknown. The table came from immunoSEQ multiplex PCR; TCRdb's copy has only in-frame clones and leaves some out. This table holds 75,000 to 90,000 clones, 75% to 90% found once. This sample stems from a study of T cell responses to AZD1222 COVID-19 vaccine. Study observations and caveats: Donors were mostly white British, more females; clonal diversity possibly underestimated.

The sequencing used peripheral blood, collected 28 days after the second AZD1222 dose. This TCR was recovered from an adult who received the AZD1222 COVID-19 vaccine.

CDR3 coding DNA: TGTGCCAGCGACCCCAGTGGGGATCAGCCCCAGCATTTT. It yields the protein CASDPSGDQPQHF. This sequence joins TRBV16 and TRBJ1-5; D unclear. Germline V gives CDR1 KGHSY, CDR2 FQNENV. Deletions cut 8 bases from V and 5 bases from J, with 13 bases between. The CDR3 covers 13 residues. Looking up the rest from reference TRBV16 and TRBJ1-5 gives the full variable domain: GEEVAQTPKHLVRGEGQKAKLYCAPIKGHSYVFWYQQVLKNEFKFLISFQNENVFDETGMPKERFSAKCLPNSPCSLEIQATKLEDSAVYFCASDPSGDQPQHFGDGTRLSIL.